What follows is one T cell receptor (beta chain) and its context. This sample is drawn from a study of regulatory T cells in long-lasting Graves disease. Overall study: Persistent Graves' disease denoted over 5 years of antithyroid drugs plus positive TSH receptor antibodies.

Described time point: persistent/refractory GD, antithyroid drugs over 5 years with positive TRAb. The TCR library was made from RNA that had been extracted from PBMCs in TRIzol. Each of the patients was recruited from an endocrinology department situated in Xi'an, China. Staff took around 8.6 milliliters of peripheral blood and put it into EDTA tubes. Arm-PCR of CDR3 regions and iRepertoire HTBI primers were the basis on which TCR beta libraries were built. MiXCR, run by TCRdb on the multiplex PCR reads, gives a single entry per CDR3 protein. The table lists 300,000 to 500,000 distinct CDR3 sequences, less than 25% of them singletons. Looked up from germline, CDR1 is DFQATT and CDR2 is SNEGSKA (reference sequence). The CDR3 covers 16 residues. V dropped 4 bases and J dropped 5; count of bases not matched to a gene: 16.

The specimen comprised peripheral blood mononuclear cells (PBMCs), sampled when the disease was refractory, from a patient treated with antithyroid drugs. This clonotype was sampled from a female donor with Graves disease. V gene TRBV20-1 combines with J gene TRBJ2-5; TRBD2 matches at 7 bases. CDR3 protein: CSATRLAESPRETQYF. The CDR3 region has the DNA TGCAGTGCTACCCGGCTAGCGGAATCCCCGAGGGAGACCCAGTACTTC.